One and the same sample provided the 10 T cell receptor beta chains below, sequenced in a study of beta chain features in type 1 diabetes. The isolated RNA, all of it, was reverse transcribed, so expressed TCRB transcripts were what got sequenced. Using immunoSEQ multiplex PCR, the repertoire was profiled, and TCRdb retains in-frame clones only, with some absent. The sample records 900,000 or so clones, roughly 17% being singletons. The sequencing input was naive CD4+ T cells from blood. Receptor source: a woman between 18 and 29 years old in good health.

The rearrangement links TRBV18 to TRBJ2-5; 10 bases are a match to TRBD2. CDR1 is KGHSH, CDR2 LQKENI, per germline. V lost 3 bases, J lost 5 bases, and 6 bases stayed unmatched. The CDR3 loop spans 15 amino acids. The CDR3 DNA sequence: TGTGCCAGCTCACCTGGGACTAGCGTGGAGGAGACCCAGTACTTC. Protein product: CASSPGTSVEETQYF. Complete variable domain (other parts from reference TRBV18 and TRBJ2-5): NAGVMQNPRHLVRRRGQEARLRCSPMKGHSHVYWYRQLPEEGLKFMVYLQKENIIDESGMPKERFSAEFPKEGPSILRIQQVVRGDSAAYFCASSPGTSVEETQYFGPGTRLLVL.

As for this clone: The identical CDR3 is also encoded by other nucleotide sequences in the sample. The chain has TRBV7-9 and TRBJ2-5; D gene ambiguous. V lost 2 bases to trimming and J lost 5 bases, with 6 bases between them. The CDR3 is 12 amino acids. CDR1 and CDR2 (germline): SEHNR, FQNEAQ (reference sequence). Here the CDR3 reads CASSLIGETQYF. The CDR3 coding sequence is TGTGCCAGCAGCTTAATCGGCGAGACCCAGTACTTC.

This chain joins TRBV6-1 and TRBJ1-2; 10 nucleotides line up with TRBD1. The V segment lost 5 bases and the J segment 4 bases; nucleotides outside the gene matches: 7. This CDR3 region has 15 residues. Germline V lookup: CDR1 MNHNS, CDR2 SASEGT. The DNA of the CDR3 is TGTGCCAGCAGTCACCGGGACAGGGGCTTCTATGGCTACACCTTC. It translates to CASSHRDRGFYGYTF.

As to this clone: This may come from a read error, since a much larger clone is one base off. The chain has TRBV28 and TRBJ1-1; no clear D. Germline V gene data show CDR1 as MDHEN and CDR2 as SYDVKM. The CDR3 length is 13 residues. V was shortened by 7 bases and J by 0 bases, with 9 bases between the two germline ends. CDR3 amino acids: CASTQNMNTEAFF. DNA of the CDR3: TGTGCCAGCACCCAGAATATGAACACTGAAGCTTTCTTT.

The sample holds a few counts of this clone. The CDR3 spells CASHSQSAGNEQFF. The DNA of the CDR3 is TGTGCCAGCCACTCGCAGTCGGCGGGCAATGAGCAGTTCTTC. The rearrangement links TRBV2 to TRBJ2-1; a possible D gene is TRBD2 (5 bases). The CDR3 length is 14 residues. V dropped 8 bases and J dropped 6 bases, with 17 bases sitting between them. The germline V gene has CDR1 SNHLY and CDR2 FYNNEI.

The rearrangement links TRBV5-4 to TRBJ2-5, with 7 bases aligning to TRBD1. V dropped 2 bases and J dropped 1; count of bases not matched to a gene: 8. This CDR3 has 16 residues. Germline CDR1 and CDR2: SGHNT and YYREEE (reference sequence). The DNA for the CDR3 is TGTGCCAGCAGCTTTCTTCCGGGACAGAGCCAAGAGACCCAGTACTTC. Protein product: CASSFLPGQSQETQYF.

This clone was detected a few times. For the CDR3, the DNA is TGCGCCAGCAGTAACACCGGGGAGCTGTTTTTT. Amino acids: CASSNTGELFF. The gene calls are TRBV10-1 and TRBJ2-2, with D hard to call. V lost 5 bases, J lost 2 bases, and 0 bases lay in between. The CDR3 consists of 11 residues. CDR1 is WNHNN and CDR2 is SYGVQD in the germline V gene (reference sequence).

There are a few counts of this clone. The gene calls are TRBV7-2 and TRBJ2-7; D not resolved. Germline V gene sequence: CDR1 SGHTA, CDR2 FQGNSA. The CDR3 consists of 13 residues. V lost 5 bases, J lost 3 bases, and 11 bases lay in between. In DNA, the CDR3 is TGTGCCAGCAGCCATGACGTAGGCTACGAGCAGTACTTC. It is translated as CASSHDVGYEQYF.

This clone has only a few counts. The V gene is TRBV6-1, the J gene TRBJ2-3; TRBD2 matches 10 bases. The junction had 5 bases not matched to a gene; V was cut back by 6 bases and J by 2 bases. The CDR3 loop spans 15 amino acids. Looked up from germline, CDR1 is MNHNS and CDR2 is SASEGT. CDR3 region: CASRTGLAYTDTQYF. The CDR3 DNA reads TGTGCCAGCAGAACGGGACTAGCGTACACAGATACGCAGTATTTT.

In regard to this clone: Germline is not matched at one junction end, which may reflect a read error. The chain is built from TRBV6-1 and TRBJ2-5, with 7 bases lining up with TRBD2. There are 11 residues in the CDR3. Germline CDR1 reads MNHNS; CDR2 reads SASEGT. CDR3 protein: CASRTRAGAHF. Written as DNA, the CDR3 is TGTGCCAGCAGGACCCGTGCGGGAGCACACTTC.